The T cell receptor (beta chain) described here comes from a study of blood T cell repertoires in COVID-19. Study as a whole: The samples span acute and convalescent COVID-19 from the United States, Italy and Spain.

A remark on this clone: Germline and junction disagree at one end, which may indicate a read error.

The CDR3 totals 13 residues. The germline V gene encodes CDR1 SGDLS and CDR2 YYNGEE. TCRdb keeps only in-frame clones here, not all; method: immunoSEQ multiplex PCR. The sample has about 45,000 clones; nearly 80% are singletons. This TCR came from a man between 65 and 80 years old with acute or convalescent COVID-19. V is TRBV9 and J is TRBJ2-7; unclear D gene. Sequencing input: peripheral blood. The CDR3 nucleotides are TGTGCCAGCAGCTCTCCCCCACTATACCTCCTCAGCTTC. This encodes CASSSPPLYLLSF.